Below are 20 T cell receptor beta chains sequenced from a single sample in a study of cytomegalovirus exposure and HLA in healthy donors. A multiplex PCR was run with 60 Vbeta primers and 13 Jbeta primers. Sequencing used immunoSEQ multiplex PCR; TCRdb keeps in-frame clones, though not all of them. The profile shows about 110,000 clones, roughly 14% of them singletons. Sequencing was done on a sample of PBMCs. The origin of the receptors is a woman aged 18-29 years in good health and CMV-seronegative.

This clone was picked up a small number of times. The chain employs TRBV6-6 and TRBJ2-3; 8 bases are shared with TRBD2. V lost 4 bases and J lost 5; bases outside the gene matches: 11. CDR1 is MNHNY and CDR2 is SVGAGI in the germline V gene (reference sequence). CDR3 length equals 16 residues. The CDR3 protein is CASSLTGTRVEDTQYF. CDR3 in DNA: TGTGCCAGCAGTTTGACCGGGACTAGGGTGGAAGATACGCAGTATTTT.

A few counts support this clone. J is TRBJ1-1 and V is TRBV2; D is undetermined. CDR1 is SNHLY and CDR2 is FYNNEI in the germline V gene. Trimming cost V 6 bases and J 6 bases, with 17 bases left between them. The CDR3 runs to 14 residues. CDR3 protein: CASSLRAGFAEAFF. DNA for the CDR3: TGTGCCAGCAGCCTTAGGGCGGGGTTCGCTGAAGCTTTCTTT.

The genes are TRBV7-9 and TRBJ1-6; D gene unclear. The ends were cut back, 4 bases at V and 7 bases at J, with 8 bases in the middle. The CDR3 totals 13 residues. Germline V gives CDR1 SEHNR, CDR2 FQNEAQ (reference sequence). The CDR3 region has the DNA TGTGCCAGCAGCTACGACGGGAATTCACCCCTCCACTTT. It encodes CASSYDGNSPLHF.

The chain employs TRBV30 and TRBJ2-5; tentative D call: TRBD2 (5 bases). This CDR3 is 13 amino acids long. CDR1 and CDR2 (germline): GTSNPN, SVGIG (reference sequence). V shed 4 bases and J shed 5 bases, with 14 bases lying between them. The CDR3 spells CAWIPAWEETQYF. The CDR3 DNA is TGTGCCTGGATTCCCGCCTGGGAGGAGACCCAGTACTTC.

V and J are TRBV5-1 and TRBJ1-6, with a tentative D call TRBD1 (6 bases). The CDR3 sequence is 14 residues long. CDR1 is SGHRS and CDR2 is YFSETQ in the germline V gene. Trimming left V 1 base short and J 10 bases short, with 12 bases between. The CDR3 here is CASSLPGQESPLHF. Here the CDR3 DNA reads TGCGCCAGCAGCTTGCCGGGACAAGAGTCACCCCTCCACTTT.

The rearrangement joins TRBV2 to TRBJ2-1, with D possibly matching TRBD2 (6 bases). Germline-derived CDR1 and CDR2 are SNHLY and FYNNEI. This CDR3 has 15 residues. Trimming pared 3 bases from V and 2 bases from J, leaving 11 bases between. CDR3 sequence: CASSDVAGPYNEQFF. The DNA of the CDR3 is TGTGCCAGCAGTGATGTCGCGGGGCCCTACAATGAGCAGTTCTTC.

This chain joins TRBV2 and TRBJ2-4, with 13 bases that match TRBD2. V dropped 3 bases and J dropped 7; count of bases not matched to a gene: 6. This CDR3 is 16 amino acids long. Germline values: CDR1 SNHLY, CDR2 FYNNEI. The CDR3 loop reads CASSDTSGRGGNIQYF. The CDR3 DNA is TGTGCCAGCAGTGATACTAGCGGGAGGGGGGGGAACATTCAGTACTTC.

This clone was seen more than once but under ten times. The rearrangement uses TRBV5-1 and TRBJ2-5, with 13 bases that match TRBD2. Germline lookup yields CDR1 SGHRS and CDR2 YFSETQ. With V trimmed by 4 bases and J by 2 bases, 2 bases remained unmatched. This CDR3 spans 15 amino acids. The CDR3 sequence is CASSTGLAGQETQYF. DNA of the CDR3: TGCGCCAGCAGCACGGGACTAGCGGGGCAAGAGACCCAGTACTTC. Filled out from reference TRBV5-1 and TRBJ2-5, the complete variable domain reads KAGVTQTPRYLIKTRGQQVTLSCSPISGHRSVSWYQQTPGQGLQFLFEYFSETQRNKGNFPGRFSGRQFSNSRSEMNVSTLELGDSALYLCASSTGLAGQETQYFGPGTRLLVL.

The rearrangement uses TRBV6-5 and TRBJ2-1; 12 bases map to TRBD2. Per germline, CDR1 MNHEY and CDR2 SVGAGI. The CDR3 length is 13 residues. V lost 6 bases and J lost 12; bases outside the gene matches: 6. The CDR3 DNA reads TGTGCCAGCAGCCTCGGACTAGCGGGAAGGCAGTTCTTC. Amino acid sequence: CASSLGLAGRQFF.

The chain recombines TRBV19 with TRBJ2-3, with D maybe TRBD2 (5 bases). CDR1 LNHDA and CDR2 SQIVND come from the germline V gene (reference sequence). V was pared by 4 bases and J by 4 bases, with 6 bases between. The CDR3 consists of 12 residues. The DNA for the CDR3 is TGTGCCAGTAGTAGCGGGTCAGATACGCAGTATTTT. Protein: CASSSGSDTQYF. Based on the CDR3 plus reference TRBV19 and TRBJ2-3, the full variable domain is DGGITQSPKYLFRKEGQNVTLSCEQNLNHDAMYWYRQDPGQGLRLIYYSQIVNDFQKGDIAEGYSVSREKKESFPLTVTSAQKNPTAFYLCASSSGSDTQYFGPGTRLTVL.

The chain carries TRBV5-1 and TRBJ2-1, with 7 bases matching TRBD2. V gave up 0 bases and J gave up 10 bases; unmatched junction bases: 13. This CDR3 region has 16 residues. Germline V CDR1 and CDR2: SGHRS, YFSETQ. This chain's CDR3 is CASSLAASGNEREQFF. The CDR3 DNA sequence: TGCGCCAGCAGCTTGGCCGCTAGCGGTAATGAGAGGGAGCAGTTCTTC.

The rearrangement joins TRBV19 to TRBJ1-1, with 9 bases identical to TRBD1. V was pared by 7 bases and J by 3 bases, with 15 bases of the junction left unmatched. Germline V lookup: CDR1 LNHDA, CDR2 SQIVND (reference sequence). This CDR3 region has 17 residues. CDR3 DNA sequence: TGTGCCAGTAAAAGAGACAGGGGGGTACTCGCCGACACTGAAGCTTTCTTT. Encoded protein: CASKRDRGVLADTEAFF.

This clone was counted only a few times. The rearrangement uses TRBV7-3 and TRBJ1-5; possible D gene TRBD1, 5 bases. The CDR3 extends over 15 amino acids. Germline V gene sequence: CDR1 SGHTA, CDR2 FQGTGA. Trimming took 10 bases from V and 0 from J, leaving 16 bases between them. This chain's CDR3 is CAIWGLKISNQPQHF. The CDR3, as DNA: TGTGCCATCTGGGGACTGAAAATTAGCAATCAGCCCCAGCATTTT.

This clone was seen once. The gene calls are TRBV6-6 and TRBJ2-5; TRBD2 is a possible D gene (5 bases). Trimming left V 5 bases short and J 2 bases short, with 15 bases between. This CDR3 comprises 15 residues. CDR1 and CDR2 from the germline V gene are MNHNY and SVGAGI (reference sequence). The CDR3 bases are TGTGCCAGCAGTGCGGGCCTTTGGAAACAAGAGACCCAGTACTTC. Translating gives CASSAGLWKQETQYF.

The rearrangement joins TRBV19 to TRBJ1-1; perhaps TRBD1 as D (6 bases). Germline CDR1 reads LNHDA; CDR2 reads SQIVND (reference sequence). V lost 5 bases and J 0 bases, leaving 13 bases between the germline ends. This CDR3 has 15 amino acids. CDR3 protein: CASSPAGALNTEAFF. The CDR3 nucleotides read TGTGCCAGTAGTCCGGCGGGGGCACTGAACACTGAAGCTTTCTTT.

This clone was observed a handful of times. This chain joins TRBV30 and TRBJ1-6; D is perhaps TRBD1 (6 bases). Germline V gene data show CDR1 as GTSNPN and CDR2 as SVGIG (reference sequence). The CDR3 runs 15 residues. V lost 2 bases and J 8 bases, leaving 16 bases between the germline ends. The CDR3 sequence is CAWSSGGGRDSPLHF. The CDR3 nucleotides are TGTGCCTGGAGTTCCGGTGGGGGCAGAGATTCACCCCTCCACTTT.

The J gene is TRBJ2-3, the V gene TRBV4-1, with a weak D call TRBD1 (5 bases). Germline CDR1 is MGHRA and CDR2 is YSYEKL. The CDR3 extends over 17 amino acids. Trimming removed 4 bases at V and 3 bases at J, with 20 bases between. CDR3 sequence: CASSPEGAGPGTDTQYF. The DNA of the CDR3 is TGCGCCAGCAGCCCGGAAGGGGCAGGCCCTGGGACAGATACGCAGTATTTT.

The rearrangement links TRBV6-1 to TRBJ2-3; a weak D match, TRBD1 (6 bases). Germline lookup yields CDR1 MNHNS and CDR2 SASEGT. This CDR3 comprises 14 residues. V was pared by 6 bases and J by 3 bases, with 13 bases between. The CDR3 DNA reads as TGTGCCAGCAGCCTGGGACACTCAACAGATACGCAGTATTTT. It translates to CASSLGHSTDTQYF.

The chain joins TRBV5-6 to TRBJ1-1; the D gene is possibly TRBD1 (6 bases). Trimming took off 1 base at V and 2 bases at J, with 12 bases between the two ends. The CDR3 has 15 residues. CDR1 SGHDT and CDR2 YYEEEE come from the germline V gene. CDR3 sequence (DNA): TGTGCCAGCAGCTTGTATGACAGGCAAAACACTGAAGCTTTCTTT. It yields the protein CASSLYDRQNTEAFF.

This chain uses TRBV28 with TRBJ1-1, with D unresolved. There are 15 residues in the CDR3. Trimming left V 2 bases short and J 1 base short, with 11 bases between. From germline, CDR1 is MDHEN and CDR2 SYDVKM. CDR3 in amino acids: CASSLKISGNTEAFF. CDR3 coding DNA: TGTGCCAGCAGTTTAAAGATCTCGGGGAACACTGAAGCTTTCTTT.